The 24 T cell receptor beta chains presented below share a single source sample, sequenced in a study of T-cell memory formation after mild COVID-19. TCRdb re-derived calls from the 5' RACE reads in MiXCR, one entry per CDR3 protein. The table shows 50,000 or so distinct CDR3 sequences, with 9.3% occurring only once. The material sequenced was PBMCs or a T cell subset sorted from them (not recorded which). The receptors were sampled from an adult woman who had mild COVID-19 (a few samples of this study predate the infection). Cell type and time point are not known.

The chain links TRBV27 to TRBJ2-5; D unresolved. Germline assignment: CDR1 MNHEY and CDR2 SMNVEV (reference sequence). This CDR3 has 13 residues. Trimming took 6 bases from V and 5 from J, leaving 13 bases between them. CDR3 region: CASSHGGRETQYF. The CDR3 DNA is TGTGCCAGCAGCCACGGTGGCCGGGAGACCCAGTACTTC.

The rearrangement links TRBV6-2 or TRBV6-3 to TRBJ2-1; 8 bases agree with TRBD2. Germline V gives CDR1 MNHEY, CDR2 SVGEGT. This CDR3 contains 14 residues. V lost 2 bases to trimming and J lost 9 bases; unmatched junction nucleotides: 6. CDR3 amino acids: CASSYPSGSVEQFF. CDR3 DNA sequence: TGTGCCAGCAGTTACCCGAGCGGGAGTGTTGAGCAGTTCTTC.

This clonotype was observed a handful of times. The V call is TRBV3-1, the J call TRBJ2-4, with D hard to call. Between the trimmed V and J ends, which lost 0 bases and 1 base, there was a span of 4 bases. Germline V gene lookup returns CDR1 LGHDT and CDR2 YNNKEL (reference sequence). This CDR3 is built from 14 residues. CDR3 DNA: TGTGCCAGCAGCCAAGATCGGGCCAAAAACATTCAGTACTTC. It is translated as CASSQDRAKNIQYF.

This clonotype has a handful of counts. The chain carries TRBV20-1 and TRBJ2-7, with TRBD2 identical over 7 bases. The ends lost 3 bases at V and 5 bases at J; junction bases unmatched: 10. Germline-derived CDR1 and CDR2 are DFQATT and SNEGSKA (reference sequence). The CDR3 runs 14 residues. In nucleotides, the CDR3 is TGCAGTGCTAGCCGAGGCGGGAGAAGACACGAGCAGTACTTC. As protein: CSASRGGRRHEQYF.

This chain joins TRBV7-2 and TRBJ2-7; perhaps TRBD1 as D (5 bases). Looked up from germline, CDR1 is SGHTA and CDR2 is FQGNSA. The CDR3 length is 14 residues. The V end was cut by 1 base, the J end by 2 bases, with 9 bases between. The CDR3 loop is CASSLVLTAYEQYF. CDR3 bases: TGTGCCAGCAGCTTAGTGCTGACAGCCTACGAGCAGTACTTC.

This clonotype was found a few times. The CDR3 region has the DNA TGTGCCAGCAGCTTGACAAAAGAGACCCAGTACTTC. It encodes CASSLTKETQYF. This chain connects TRBV5-5 to TRBJ2-5; D gene uncertain. Germline values: CDR1 SGHKS, CDR2 YYEKEE (reference sequence). Deletions cut 1 base from V and 3 bases from J, with 4 bases between. The CDR3 is made up of 12 amino acids.

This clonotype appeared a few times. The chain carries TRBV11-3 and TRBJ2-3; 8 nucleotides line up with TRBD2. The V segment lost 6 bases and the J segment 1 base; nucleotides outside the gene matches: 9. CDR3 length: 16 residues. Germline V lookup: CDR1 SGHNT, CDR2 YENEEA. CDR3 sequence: CASSDRVLAGTDTQYF. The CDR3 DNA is TGTGCCAGCAGTGACCGGGTACTAGCGGGCACAGATACGCAGTATTTT.

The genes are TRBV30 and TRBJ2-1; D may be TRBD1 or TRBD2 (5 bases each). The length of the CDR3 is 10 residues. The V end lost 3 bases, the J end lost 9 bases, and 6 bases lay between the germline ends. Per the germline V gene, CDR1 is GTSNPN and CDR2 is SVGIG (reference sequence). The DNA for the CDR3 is TGTGCCTGGAGGAGGGGTGAGCAGTTCTTC. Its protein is CAWRRGEQFF.

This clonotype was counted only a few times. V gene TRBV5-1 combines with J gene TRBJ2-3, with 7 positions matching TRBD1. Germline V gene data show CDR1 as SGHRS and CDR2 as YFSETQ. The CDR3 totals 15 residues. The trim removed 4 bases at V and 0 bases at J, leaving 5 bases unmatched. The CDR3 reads CASSPGQPSTDTQYF. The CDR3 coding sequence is TGCGCCAGCAGCCCGGGACAGCCTAGCACAGATACGCAGTATTTT.

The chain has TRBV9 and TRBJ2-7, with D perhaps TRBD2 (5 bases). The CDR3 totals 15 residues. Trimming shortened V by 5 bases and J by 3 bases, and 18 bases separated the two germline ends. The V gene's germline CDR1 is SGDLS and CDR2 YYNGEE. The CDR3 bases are TGTGCCAGCAGTTGGGGAGCCGAAACCTACTACGAGCAGTACTTC. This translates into CASSWGAETYYEQYF. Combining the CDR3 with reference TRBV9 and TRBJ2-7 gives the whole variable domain DSGVTQTPKHLITATGQRVTLRCSPRSGDLSVYWYQQSLDQGLQFLIQYYNGEERAKGNILERFSAQQFPDLHSELNLSSLELGDSALYFCASSWGAETYYEQYFGPGTRLTVT.

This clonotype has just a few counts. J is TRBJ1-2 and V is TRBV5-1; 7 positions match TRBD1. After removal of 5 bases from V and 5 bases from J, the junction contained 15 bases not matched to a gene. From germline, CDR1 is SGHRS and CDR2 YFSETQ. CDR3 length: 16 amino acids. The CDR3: CASSSIEQRQGYGYTF. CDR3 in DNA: TGCGCCAGCAGTTCCATTGAACAACGACAGGGTTATGGCTACACCTTC.

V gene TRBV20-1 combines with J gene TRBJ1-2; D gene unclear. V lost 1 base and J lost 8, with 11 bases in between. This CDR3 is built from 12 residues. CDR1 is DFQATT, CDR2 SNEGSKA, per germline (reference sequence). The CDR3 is CSARGPGSGYTF. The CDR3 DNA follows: TGCAGTGCTAGAGGACCGGGGTCCGGCTACACCTTC.

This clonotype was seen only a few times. The CDR3 loop is CASSSLGRGNEKLFF. The CDR3 DNA is TGTGCCAGCAGTTCGTTGGGGCGCGGGAATGAAAAACTGTTTTTT. The V and J genes are TRBV27 and TRBJ1-4; maybe TRBD1 (5 bases). The CDR3 contains 15 residues. Trimming left V 4 bases short and J 5 bases short, with 14 bases between. Looked up from germline, CDR1 is MNHEY and CDR2 is SMNVEV (reference sequence).

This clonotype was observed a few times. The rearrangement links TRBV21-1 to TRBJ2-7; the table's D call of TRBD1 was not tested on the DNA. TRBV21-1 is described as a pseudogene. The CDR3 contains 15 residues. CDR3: CASSPGQLSSYEQYF. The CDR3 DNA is TGTGCCAGCAGCCCGGGACAGTTGAGCTCCTACGAGCAGTACTTC.

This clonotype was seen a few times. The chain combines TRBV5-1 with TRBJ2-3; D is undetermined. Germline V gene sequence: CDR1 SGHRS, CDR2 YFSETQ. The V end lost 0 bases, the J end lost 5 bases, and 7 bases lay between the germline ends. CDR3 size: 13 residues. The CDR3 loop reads CASSLANRDTQYF. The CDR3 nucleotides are TGCGCCAGCAGCTTGGCTAATAGAGATACGCAGTATTTT.

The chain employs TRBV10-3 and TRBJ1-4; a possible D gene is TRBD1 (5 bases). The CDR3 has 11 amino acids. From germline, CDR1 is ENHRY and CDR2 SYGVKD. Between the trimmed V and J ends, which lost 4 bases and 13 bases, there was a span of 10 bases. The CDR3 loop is CAISAGRRLFF. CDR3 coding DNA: TGTGCCATCAGTGCGGGGCGTAGACTGTTTTTT.

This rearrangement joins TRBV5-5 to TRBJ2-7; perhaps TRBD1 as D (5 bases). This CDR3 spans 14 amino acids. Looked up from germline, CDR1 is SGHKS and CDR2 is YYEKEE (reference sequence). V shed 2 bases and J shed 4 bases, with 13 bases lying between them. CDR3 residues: CASSFLGDSYEQYF. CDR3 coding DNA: TGTGCCAGCAGCTTTTTAGGGGATTCATACGAGCAGTACTTC.

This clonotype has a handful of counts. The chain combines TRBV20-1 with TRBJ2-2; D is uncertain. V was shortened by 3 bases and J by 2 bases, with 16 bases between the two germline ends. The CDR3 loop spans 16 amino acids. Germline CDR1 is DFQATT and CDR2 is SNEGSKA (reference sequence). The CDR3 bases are TGCAGTGCTAGCCCCGACGGTGCCCTTAACACCGGGGAGCTGTTTTTT. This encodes CSASPDGALNTGELFF.

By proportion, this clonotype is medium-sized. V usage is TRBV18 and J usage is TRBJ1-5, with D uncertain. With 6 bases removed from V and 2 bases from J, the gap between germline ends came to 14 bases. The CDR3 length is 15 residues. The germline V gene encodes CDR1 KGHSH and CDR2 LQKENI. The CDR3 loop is CASSVSTIGNQPQHF. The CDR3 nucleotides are TGTGCCAGCTCGGTCAGTACAATCGGCAATCAGCCCCAGCATTTT. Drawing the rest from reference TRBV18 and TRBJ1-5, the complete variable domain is NAGVMQNPRHLVRRRGQEARLRCSPMKGHSHVYWYRQLPEEGLKFMVYLQKENIIDESGMPKERFSAEFPKEGPSILRIQQVVRGDSAAYFCASSVSTIGNQPQHFGDGTRLSIL.

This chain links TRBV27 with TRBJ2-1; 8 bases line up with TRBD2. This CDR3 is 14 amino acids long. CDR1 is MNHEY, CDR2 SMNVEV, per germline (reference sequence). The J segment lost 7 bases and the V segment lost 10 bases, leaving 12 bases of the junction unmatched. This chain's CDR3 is CATQGSGGPNEQFF. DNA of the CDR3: TGTGCCACACAAGGGTCGGGAGGGCCAAATGAGCAGTTCTTC.

As DNA, the CDR3 is TGTGCCAGACAAGACAAATTAAGCACAGATACGCAGTATTTT. Amino acid sequence: CARQDKLSTDTQYF. The V call is TRBV2, the J call TRBJ2-3; no clear D. Deletions cut 9 bases from V and 0 bases from J, with 13 bases between. The germline gives CDR1 SNHLY, CDR2 FYNNEI. The CDR3 covers 14 residues.

Here the CDR3 reads CSAREIGQLNTEAFF. The CDR3 coding sequence is TGCAGTGCTAGAGAAATTGGACAGTTGAACACTGAAGCTTTCTTT. V gene TRBV20-1 combines with J gene TRBJ1-1; a weak D match, TRBD1 (6 bases). From germline, CDR1 is DFQATT and CDR2 SNEGSKA (reference sequence). V gave up 0 bases and J gave up 0 bases, with 11 bases separating them. There are 15 residues in the CDR3.

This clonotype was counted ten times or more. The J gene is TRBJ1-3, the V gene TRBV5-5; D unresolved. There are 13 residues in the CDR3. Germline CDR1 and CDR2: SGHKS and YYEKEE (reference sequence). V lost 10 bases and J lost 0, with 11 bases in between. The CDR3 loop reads CASGVRSGNTIYF. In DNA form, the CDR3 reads TGTGCCTCCGGGGTCCGCTCTGGAAACACCATATATTTT.

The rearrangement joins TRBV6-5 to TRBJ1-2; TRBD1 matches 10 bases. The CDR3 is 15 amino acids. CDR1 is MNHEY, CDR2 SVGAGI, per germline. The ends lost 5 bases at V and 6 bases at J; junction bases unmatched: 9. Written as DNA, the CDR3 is TGTGCCAGCAGTAAGCGACAGGGGGCTCTCGATGGCTACACCTTC. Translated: CASSKRQGALDGYTF.